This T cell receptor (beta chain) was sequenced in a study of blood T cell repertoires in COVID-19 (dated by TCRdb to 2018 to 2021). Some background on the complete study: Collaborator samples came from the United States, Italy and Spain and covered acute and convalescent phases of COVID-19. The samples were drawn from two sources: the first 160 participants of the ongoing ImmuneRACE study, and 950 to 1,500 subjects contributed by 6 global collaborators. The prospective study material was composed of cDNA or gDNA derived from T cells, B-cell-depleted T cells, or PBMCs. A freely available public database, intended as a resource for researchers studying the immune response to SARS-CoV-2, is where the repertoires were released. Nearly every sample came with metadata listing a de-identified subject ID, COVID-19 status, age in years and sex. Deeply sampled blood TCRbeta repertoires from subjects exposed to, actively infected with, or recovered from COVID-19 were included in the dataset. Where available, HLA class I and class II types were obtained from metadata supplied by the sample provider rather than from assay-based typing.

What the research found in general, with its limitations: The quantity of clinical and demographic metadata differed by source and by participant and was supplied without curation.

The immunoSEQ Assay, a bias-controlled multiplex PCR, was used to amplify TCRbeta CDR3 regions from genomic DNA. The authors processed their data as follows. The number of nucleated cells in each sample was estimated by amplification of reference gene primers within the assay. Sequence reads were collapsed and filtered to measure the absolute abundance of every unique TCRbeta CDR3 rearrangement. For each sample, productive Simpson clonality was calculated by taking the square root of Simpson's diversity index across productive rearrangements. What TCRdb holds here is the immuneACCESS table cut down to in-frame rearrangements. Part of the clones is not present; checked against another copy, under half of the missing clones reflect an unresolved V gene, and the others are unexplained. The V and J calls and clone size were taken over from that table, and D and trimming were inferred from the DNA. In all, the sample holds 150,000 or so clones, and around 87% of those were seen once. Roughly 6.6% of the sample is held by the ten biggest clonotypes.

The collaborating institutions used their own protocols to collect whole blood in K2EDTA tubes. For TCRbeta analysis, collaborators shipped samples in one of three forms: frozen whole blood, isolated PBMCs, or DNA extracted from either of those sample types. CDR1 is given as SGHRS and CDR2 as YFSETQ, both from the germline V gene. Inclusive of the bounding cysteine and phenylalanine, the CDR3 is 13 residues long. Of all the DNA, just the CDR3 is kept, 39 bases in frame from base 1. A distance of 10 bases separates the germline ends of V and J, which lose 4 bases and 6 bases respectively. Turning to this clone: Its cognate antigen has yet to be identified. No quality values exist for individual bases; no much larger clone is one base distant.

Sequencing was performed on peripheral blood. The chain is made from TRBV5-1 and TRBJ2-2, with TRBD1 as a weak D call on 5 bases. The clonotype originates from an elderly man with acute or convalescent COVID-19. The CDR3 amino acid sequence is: CASSTAGSGELFF. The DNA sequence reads TGCGCCAGCAGCACTGCAGGGTCCGGGGAGCTGTTTTTT.